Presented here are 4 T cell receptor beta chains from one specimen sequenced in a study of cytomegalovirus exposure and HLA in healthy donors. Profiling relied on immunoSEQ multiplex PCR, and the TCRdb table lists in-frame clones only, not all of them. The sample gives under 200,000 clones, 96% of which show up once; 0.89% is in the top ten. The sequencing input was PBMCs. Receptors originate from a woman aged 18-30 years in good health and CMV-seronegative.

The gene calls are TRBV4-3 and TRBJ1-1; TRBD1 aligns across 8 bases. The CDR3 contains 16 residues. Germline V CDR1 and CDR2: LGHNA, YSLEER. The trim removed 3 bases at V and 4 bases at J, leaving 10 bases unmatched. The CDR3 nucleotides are TGCGCCAGCAGCCAGGCTACGACAGGGGCGGCCACTGAAGCTTTCTTT. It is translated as CASSQATTGAATEAFF.

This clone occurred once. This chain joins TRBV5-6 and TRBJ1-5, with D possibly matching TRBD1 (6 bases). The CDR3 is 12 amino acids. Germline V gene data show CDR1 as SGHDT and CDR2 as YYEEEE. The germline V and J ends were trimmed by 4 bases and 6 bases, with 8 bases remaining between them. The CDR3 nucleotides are TGTGCCAGCAGCCTCAGGGGTCAGCCCCAGCATTTT. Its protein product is CASSLRGQPQHF.

The CDR3 DNA follows: TGCGCCAGCAGCTTGGGACTAGAGGACTATGGCTACACCTTC. Residues: CASSLGLEDYGYTF. The J gene is TRBJ1-2, the V gene TRBV5-1; D unclear. With 0 bases removed from V and 3 bases from J, the gap between germline ends came to 9 bases. The CDR3 contains 14 residues. Germline V gives CDR1 SGHRS, CDR2 YFSETQ.

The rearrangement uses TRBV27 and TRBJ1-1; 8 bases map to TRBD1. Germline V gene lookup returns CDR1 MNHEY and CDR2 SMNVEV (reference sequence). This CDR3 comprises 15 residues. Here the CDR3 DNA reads TGTGCAAGCGCGCTTTGGCCGACAGGGGACACTGAAGCTTTCTTT. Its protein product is CASALWPTGDTEAFF.